Listed below are T cell receptor beta chains from one sample, sequenced in a study of shared clonotypes between healthy human individuals. TCRdb's table, derived via immunoSEQ multiplex PCR, lists solely in-frame clones and lacks some. The profile shows over 400,000 clones, approximately 82% of them singletons. Material for sequencing was PBMCs. The receptors were gathered from a woman in her thirties or forties in good health. Some clones in this sample may be carry-over from other donors' samples. Both conserved end residues are part of each CDR3. The D gene is left open where the match is weak. A row's size may be missing; if present it is once, few, many or a size class.

j_call,d_call,v_call,clone_size,cdr3_nt,cdr3_aa
TRBJ1-2,TRBD1,TRBV5-5,-,TGTGCCAGCAGCCCCAGACAGGGGGCCATTGGCTACACCTTC,CASSPRQGAIGYTF
TRBJ2-1,-,TRBV13,-,TGTGCCAGCAGCTTAGCGGGTGAGCAGTTCTTC,CASSLAGEQFF
TRBJ2-3,-,TRBV6-4,-,TGTGCCAGCAGTCCGGGACTTAGCACAGATACGCAGTATTTT,CASSPGLSTDTQYF
TRBJ1-3,-,TRBV6-1,-,TGTGCCAGCAGTGAACGATGGGGGGCCGGAGGAAACACCATATATTTT,CASSERWGAGGNTIYF
TRBJ2-5,-,TRBV19,once,TGTGCCAGTAGTATCGGGGGAAGGGAGACCCAGTACTTC,CASSIGGRETQYF
TRBJ1-3,TRBD1,TRBV7-2,-,TGTGCCAGCAGCGCCGGGACAGGGTATGGAAACACCATATATTTT,CASSAGTGYGNTIYF
TRBJ2-7,-,TRBV5-8,-,TGTGCCAGCAGCTTCCGCTACGAGCAGTACTTC,CASSFRYEQYF
TRBJ2-2,TRBD2,TRBV18,-,TGTGCCAGCTCACCGACACTAGCGGGAGGCACTCACACCGGGGAGCTGTTTTTT,CASSPTLAGGTHTGELFF
TRBJ2-2,-,TRBV4-1,-,TGCGCCAGCAAGGTTCAGGAAGCGAACACCGGGGAGCTGTTTTTT,CASKVQEANTGELFF
TRBJ1-4,-,TRBV5-4,-,TGTGCCAGCAGCTTGGGACAGAATGAAAAACTGTTTTTT,CASSLGQNEKLFF
TRBJ2-3,TRBD1,TRBV4-2,once,TGTGCCAGCAAACCTGACAGGGGGAACACAGATACGCAGTATTTT,CASKPDRGNTDTQYF
TRBJ2-7,TRBD2,TRBV4-1,-,TGCGCCAGCAGCCAAGATCGAACTAGCGGGAGGGACGAGCAGTACTTC,CASSQDRTSGRDEQYF
TRBJ2-2,TRBD2,TRBV7-8,-,TGTGCCAGCAGGAAGGGGTTTGCGGGAGGGGTCACCGGGGAGCTGTTTTTT,CASRKGFAGGVTGELFF
TRBJ2-2,-,TRBV6-4,many,TGTGCCAGCAGCCCCGGGGCGGACACCGGGGAGCTGTTTTTT,CASSPGADTGELFF
TRBJ2-7,-,TRBV28,-,TGTGCCAGCAGTAGTAAGTCAGGAGTACGGTACTTC,CASSSKSGVRYF
TRBJ1-2,TRBD1,TRBV27,few,TGTGCCAGCAGTTTCGAGGGACAGGGAAACTATGGCTACACCTTC,CASSFEGQGNYGYTF
TRBJ2-7,-,TRBV5-5,-,TGTGCCAGCAGCTTGGGGGCATCCACTGGATCCTACGAGCAGTACTTC,CASSLGASTGSYEQYF
TRBJ2-2,TRBD2,TRBV30,many,TGTGCCTGGACAGGACTAGCGGGATCGGACACCGGGGAGCTGTTTTTT,CAWTGLAGSDTGELFF
TRBJ2-7,-,TRBV7-9,-,TGTGCCAGCAGCCGATCTGCGTACGAGCAGTACTTC,CASSRSAYEQYF
TRBJ1-3,-,TRBV4-3,-,TGCGCCAGCAGCCAAGATCTGGGCCTCTCCTCTGGAAACACCATATATTTT,CASSQDLGLSSGNTIYF
TRBJ2-5,TRBD2,TRBV4-1,-,TGCGCCAGCAGCCAGAGACTAGCGGGTCAAGAGACCCAGTACTTC,CASSQRLAGQETQYF
TRBJ2-3,TRBD1,TRBV27,once,TGTGCCAGCAGGACAAATCGGGACAGCAGCACAGATACGCAGTATTTT,CASRTNRDSSTDTQYF
TRBJ1-5,-,TRBV7-9,-,TGTGCCAGCAGCTTAGCGGGGGGGGAGAATCAGCCCCAGCATTTT,CASSLAGGENQPQHF
TRBJ2-3,TRBD2,TRBV11-2,-,TGTGCCAGCAGCTTAGGGTGGCGGGAGGACACAGATACGCAGTATTTT,CASSLGWREDTDTQYF
TRBJ2-7,-,TRBV2,-,TGTGCCAGCGGTGAGCACGAGCAGTACTTC,CASGEHEQYF
TRBJ2-2,-,TRBV11-3,-,TGTGCCAGCAGCTCTTCGGGGATAGGGGAGCTGTTTTTT,CASSSSGIGELFF
TRBJ2-1,TRBD1,TRBV9,-,TGTGCCAGCAGCGTAGAGGGGGCGAAGACTGAGCAGTTCTTC,CASSVEGAKTEQFF
TRBJ2-2,-,TRBV27,-,TGTGCCAGCAGGAGAAGGGATAACACCGGGGAGCTGTTTTTT,CASRRRDNTGELFF
TRBJ2-3,-,TRBV2,-,TGTGCCAGCAGTCAATCTAGGGGTTCGGATACGCAGTATTTT,CASSQSRGSDTQYF
TRBJ2-2,TRBD2,TRBV7-9,-,TGTGCCAGCAGCCTTACCGGGACTAGCGGGACTGGGGAGCTGTTTTTT,CASSLTGTSGTGELFF
TRBJ1-1,TRBD1,TRBV6-5,-,TGTGCCAGCAGCCCCGACAGGGAGAACACTGAAGCTTTCTTT,CASSPDRENTEAFF
TRBJ1-1,-,TRBV19,-,TGTGCCAGTATGATGCAGGCGAACACTGAAGCTTTCTTT,CASMMQANTEAFF
TRBJ1-1,TRBD1,TRBV19,-,TGTGCCAGTAACCAGGGACAGGGGGCTGCAGCTTTCTTT,CASNQGQGAAAFF
TRBJ2-5,-,TRBV6-6,-,TGTGCCAGCAGTTACTCGGGACCGAGACAAGAGACCCAGTACTTC,CASSYSGPRQETQYF
TRBJ1-2,-,TRBV11-2,-,TGTGCCAGCACCCCTTTCGCAAGGGCAAACTATGGCTACACCTTC,CASTPFARANYGYTF
TRBJ2-1,-,TRBV28,-,TGTGCCAGCAGACCCGGCTCCAACAATGAGCAGTTCTTC,CASRPGSNNEQFF